This TCR beta chain was identified during a study of cytomegalovirus exposure and HLA in healthy donors. Study context: Genetic ancestry analysis placed around four fifths of the 398 donors that were genotyped in the Caucasian-associated cluster.

Germline V gene sequence: CDR1 KGHSH, CDR2 LQKENI. Between the trimmed V and J ends, which lost 4 bases and 2 bases, there was a span of 12 bases. The length of the CDR3 is 14 residues. Only a few counts were recorded for this clone. Its antigen is not known. PCR employed 60 Vbeta and 13 Jbeta primers. TCRdb keeps only in-frame clones here, not all; method: immunoSEQ multiplex PCR. Among about 82,000 clones listed, over 75% were seen once. Notes on the study in general: Presence/absence analysis assumed near-uniform sequencing depth across donors. Researchers catalogued 160 or so TCR beta chains as cytomegalovirus-associated. Reports indicate that TCR beta sequences accurately predicted the HLA-A and HLA-B alleles of most subjects.

V usage is TRBV18 and J usage is TRBJ2-7; D may be TRBD1 (6 bases). Source material: PBMCs. The sequence derives from a man in his fifties or sixties in good health and CMV-seronegative. DNA of the CDR3: TGTGCCAGCTCACGTACTGGGGGCGCCTACGAGCAGTACTTC. This encodes CASSRTGGAYEQYF.